This T cell receptor (beta chain) derives from a study of T-cell reconstitution after alpha-beta-depleted transplantation in children. Study-wide results and limits: As was reported, about two months after transplant, alpha-beta T cells came from several hundred expanded graft clones. Where some patients showed high TCRbeta diversity at day 60, it came from recipient T cells and thymic progenitors that had survived. One year after transplant, T-cell counts and diversity came mostly from newly produced T cells.

CDR1 is SQVTM and CDR2 is ANQGSEA in the germline V gene. The CDR3 consists of 13 residues. Trimming cost V 6 bases and J 3 bases, with 15 bases left between them. Regarding this clonotype: The target antigen is unknown.

For TCRbeta, the library was prepared with unique molecular identifiers. TCRdb independently ran MiXCR on the PCR reads; one entry per CDR3 protein. The profile shows about a million distinct CDR3 sequences, 25% to 30% of them singletons. The chain is built from TRBV29-1 and TRBJ2-7; perhaps TRBD1 as D (7 bases). This specimen was PBMCs, mostly from graft donor cells, taken 360 days after TCRalphabeta/CD19-depleted stem cell transplant. The source is a boy younger than two who had a stem cell transplant for SCID, so the T cells may come from the graft donor. DNA of the CDR3: TGCAGCGTGGCGTACAGGGGAGGCTACGAGCAGTACTTC. It yields the protein CSVAYRGGYEQYF.